The 2 T cell receptor beta chains given below trace back to one sample, sequenced in a study of cytomegalovirus exposure and HLA in healthy donors. PCR was performed using 60 Vbeta and 13 Jbeta primers. Using immunoSEQ multiplex PCR, the repertoire was profiled, and TCRdb retains in-frame clones only, with some absent. The table shows some 150,000 clones, with about 80% occurring only once. The sample comprised PBMCs. The receptors derive from a woman between 50 and 59 years old in good health and CMV-seropositive.

The J gene is TRBJ1-1, the V gene TRBV10-2; D possibly corresponds to TRBD1 (5 bases). This CDR3 is built from 15 residues. The germline V and J ends were trimmed by 3 bases and 0 bases, with 11 bases remaining between them. Germline CDR1 reads WSHSY; CDR2 reads SAAADI. CDR3: CASSDRDGMNTEAFF. CDR3 sequence (DNA): TGCGCCAGCAGTGACAGGGATGGTATGAACACTGAAGCTTTCTTT.

The CDR3 DNA sequence: TGTGCCAGCAGCTTAGTGGGGGGAAATTCACCCCTCCACTTT. Protein sequence: CASSLVGGNSPLHF. The chain combines TRBV11-2 with TRBJ1-6; a possible D gene is TRBD1 (5 bases). The V gene's germline CDR1 is SGHAT and CDR2 FQNNGV. V lost 1 base and J 7 bases, leaving 8 bases between the germline ends. The CDR3 is 14 residues long.